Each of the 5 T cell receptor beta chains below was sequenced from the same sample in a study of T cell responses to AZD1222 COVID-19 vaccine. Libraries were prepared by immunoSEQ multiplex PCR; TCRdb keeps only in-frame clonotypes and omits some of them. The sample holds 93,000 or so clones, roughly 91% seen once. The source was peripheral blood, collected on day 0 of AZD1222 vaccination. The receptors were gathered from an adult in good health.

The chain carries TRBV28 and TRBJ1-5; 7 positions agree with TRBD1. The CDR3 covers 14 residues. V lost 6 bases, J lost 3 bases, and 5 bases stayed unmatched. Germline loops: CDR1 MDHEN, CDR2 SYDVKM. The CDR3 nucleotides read TGTGCCAGCAGCCCGGGACAGTTCAATCAGCCCCAGCATTTT. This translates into CASSPGQFNQPQHF. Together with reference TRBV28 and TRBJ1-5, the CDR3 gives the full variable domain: DVKVTQSSRYLVKRTGEKVFLECVQDMDHENMFWYRQDPGLGLRLIYFSYDVKMKEKGDIPEGYSVSREKKERFSLILESASTNQTSMYLCASSPGQFNQPQHFGDGTRLSIL.

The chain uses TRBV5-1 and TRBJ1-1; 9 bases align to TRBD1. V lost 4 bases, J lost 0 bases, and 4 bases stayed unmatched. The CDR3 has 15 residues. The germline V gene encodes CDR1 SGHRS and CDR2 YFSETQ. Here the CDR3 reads CASSPGQGMNTEAFF. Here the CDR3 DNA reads TGCGCCAGCAGCCCCGGACAGGGGATGAACACTGAAGCTTTCTTT. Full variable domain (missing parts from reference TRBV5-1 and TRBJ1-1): KAGVTQTPRYLIKTRGQQVTLSCSPISGHRSVSWYQQTPGQGLQFLFEYFSETQRNKGNFPGRFSGRQFSNSRSEMNVSTLELGDSALYLCASSPGQGMNTEAFFGQGTRLTVV.

DNA for the CDR3: TGTGCCAGCAGTTTAGTTACAGTTTCACCCCTCCACTTT. It translates to CASSLVTVSPLHF. The chain uses TRBV12-3 or TRBV12-4 and TRBJ1-6; D unresolved. V was trimmed by 1 base and J by 9 bases, leaving 7 bases between them. The CDR3 totals 13 residues.

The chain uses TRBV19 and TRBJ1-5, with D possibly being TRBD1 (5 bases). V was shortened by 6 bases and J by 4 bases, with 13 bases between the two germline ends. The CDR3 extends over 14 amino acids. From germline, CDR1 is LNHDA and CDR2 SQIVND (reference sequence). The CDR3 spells CASRQGGGNQPQHF. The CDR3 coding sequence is TGTGCCAGTAGGCAGGGAGGAGGTAATCAGCCCCAGCATTTT.

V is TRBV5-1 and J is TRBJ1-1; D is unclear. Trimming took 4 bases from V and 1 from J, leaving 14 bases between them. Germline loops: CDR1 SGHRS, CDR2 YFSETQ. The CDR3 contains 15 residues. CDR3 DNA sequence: TGCGCCAGCAGCGTCCGGGGTAACAAGAACACTGAAGCTTTCTTT. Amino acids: CASSVRGNKNTEAFF. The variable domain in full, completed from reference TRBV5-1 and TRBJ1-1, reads KAGVTQTPRYLIKTRGQQVTLSCSPISGHRSVSWYQQTPGQGLQFLFEYFSETQRNKGNFPGRFSGRQFSNSRSEMNVSTLELGDSALYLCASSVRGNKNTEAFFGQGTRLTVV.